The 7 T cell receptor beta chains listed next were all sequenced from one sample in a study of T-cell reconstitution after alpha-beta-depleted transplantation in children. During its preparation, the TCRbeta library received unique molecular identifiers. TCRdb called the PCR reads again in MiXCR, with one record for every CDR3 protein. The sample consists of a few hundred thousand distinct CDR3 sequences, 15% to 20% of them appearing once. Here the sequenced sample was PBMCs from the stem cell graft donor, taken from the stem cell graft. The receptors derive from a human donor who donated a stem cell graft to a child with acute lymphoblastic leukemia.

V and J are TRBV29-1 and TRBJ2-7; unclear D gene. The CDR3 extends over 12 amino acids. V was cut by 2 bases and J by 2 bases, with 7 bases left in between. Germline CDR1 and CDR2: SQVTM and ANQGSEA. In DNA form, the CDR3 reads TGCAGCGTTGAACTGCCGACCTACGAGCAGTACTTC. The encoded protein is CSVELPTYEQYF.

The rearrangement joins TRBV11-1 to TRBJ2-1; 12 nucleotides align to TRBD2. From germline, CDR1 is SGHAT and CDR2 FQDESV (reference sequence). The length of the CDR3 is 18 residues. Losses at the gene ends were 2 bases for V and 3 bases for J; bases not matched to a gene: 8. The CDR3 DNA reads TGTGCCAGCAGCTTACGGCTAGCGGGAGGGCTTCGCTACAATGAGCAGTTCTTC. It yields the protein CASSLRLAGGLRYNEQFF.

V gene TRBV27 combines with J gene TRBJ2-4; 9 bases fit TRBD1. V shed 5 bases, J shed 7 bases, and the junction held 6 bases outside the gene matches. This CDR3 is 14 amino acids long. CDR1 is MNHEY and CDR2 is SMNVEV in the germline V gene (reference sequence). CDR3 in DNA: TGTGCCAGCAGTCAGACAGGGGGTCGGAACATTCAGTACTTC. As protein: CASSQTGGRNIQYF.

This chain connects TRBV6-1 to TRBJ1-3; TRBD1 is a possible D gene (6 bases). Germline CDR1 reads MNHNS; CDR2 reads SASEGT. V shed 6 bases and J shed 2 bases, with 11 bases lying between them. The CDR3 sequence is 14 residues long. The DNA of the CDR3 is TGTGCCAGCAGCCCTCAGGGGACTGGAAACACCATATATTTT. Protein product: CASSPQGTGNTIYF.

There are many counts of this clonotype. The chain joins TRBV5-1 to TRBJ2-7; D remains ambiguous. The CDR3 spans 14 residues. V gave up 0 bases and J gave up 2 bases, with 9 bases separating them. Germline V gene sequence: CDR1 SGHRS, CDR2 YFSETQ. The CDR3 is CASSLVGGPYEQYF. In DNA, the CDR3 is TGCGCCAGCAGCTTGGTGGGCGGCCCCTACGAGCAGTACTTC.

The gene calls are TRBV20-1 and TRBJ1-5, with D possibly being TRBD1 (5 bases). The CDR3 covers 14 residues. Per the germline V gene, CDR1 is DFQATT and CDR2 is SNEGSKA (reference sequence). V was clipped by 2 bases and J by 7 bases, with 15 bases between them. CDR3 bases: TGCAGTGCTAGATGGTCAGGGAAGGACCAGCCCCAGCATTTT. It specifies CSARWSGKDQPQHF.

The chain carries TRBV11-2 and TRBJ1-4; 7 bases are a match to TRBD1. This CDR3 has 16 amino acids. Germline CDR1 is SGHAT and CDR2 is FQNNGV. J was trimmed by 5 bases and V by 5 bases; bases with no gene match: 11. The DNA for the CDR3 is TGTGCCAGCAGCCGAGGATATGGGACAGAGAATGAAAAACTGTTTTTT. It specifies CASSRGYGTENEKLFF.